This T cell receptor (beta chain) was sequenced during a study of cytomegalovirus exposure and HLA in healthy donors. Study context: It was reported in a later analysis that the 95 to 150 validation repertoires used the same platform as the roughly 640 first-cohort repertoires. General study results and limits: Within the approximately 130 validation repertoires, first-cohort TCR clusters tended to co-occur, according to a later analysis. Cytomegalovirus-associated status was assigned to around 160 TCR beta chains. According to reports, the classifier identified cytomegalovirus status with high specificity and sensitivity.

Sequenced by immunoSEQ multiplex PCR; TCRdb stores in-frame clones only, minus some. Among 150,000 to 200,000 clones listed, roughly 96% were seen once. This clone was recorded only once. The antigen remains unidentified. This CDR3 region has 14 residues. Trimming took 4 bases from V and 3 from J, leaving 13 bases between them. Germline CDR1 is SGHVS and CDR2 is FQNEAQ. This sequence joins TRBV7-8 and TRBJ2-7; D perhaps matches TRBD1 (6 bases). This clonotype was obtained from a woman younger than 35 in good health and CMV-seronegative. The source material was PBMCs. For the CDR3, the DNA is TGTGCCAGCAGCTCTGACAGGTTTAGCTACGAGCAGTACTTC. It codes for CASSSDRFSYEQYF.